Presented here are 12 T cell receptor beta chains from one specimen sequenced in a study of T cells in Graves' hyperthyroidism and ophthalmopathy. TCR beta CDR3 sequences were amplified from RNA transcripts. Using the HTBI primer set, a first-round RT-PCR was run on the TCR CDR3. TCRdb redid the calling of the multiplex PCR reads with MiXCR, one entry per CDR3 protein. The sample includes fewer than 400,000 distinct CDR3 sequences, approximately 25% of them seen just once. The sequencing input was blood. The receptors stem from a man aged 50-60 years with Graves' hyperthyroidism.

A few counts support this clonotype. V gene TRBV5-1 combines with J gene TRBJ2-7; D remains unclear. CDR3 length: 14 amino acids. V lost 2 bases and J lost 0, with 9 bases in between. CDR1 is SGHRS and CDR2 is YFSETQ in the germline V gene. CDR3 amino acids: CASSFTASSYEQYF. For the CDR3, the DNA is TGCGCCAGCAGCTTTACAGCCAGCTCCTACGAGCAGTACTTC. Full variable domain (rest looked up from reference TRBV5-1 and TRBJ2-7): KAGVTQTPRYLIKTRGQQVTLSCSPISGHRSVSWYQQTPGQGLQFLFEYFSETQRNKGNFPGRFSGRQFSNSRSEMNVSTLELGDSALYLCASSFTASSYEQYFGPGTRLTVT.

The chain recombines TRBV7-6 with TRBJ1-1, with TRBD1 matching 9 bases. V gave up 4 bases and J gave up 0 bases; unmatched junction bases: 9. Germline V gene data show CDR1 as SGHVS and CDR2 as FNYEAQ. This CDR3 is built from 17 residues. The CDR3 spells CASSSTGGQPLNTEAFF. DNA of the CDR3: TGTGCCAGCAGCTCTACAGGGGGCCAACCCCTGAACACTGAAGCTTTCTTT.

This chain joins TRBV19 and TRBJ1-1; D gene unclear. This CDR3 comprises 14 residues. Germline-derived CDR1 and CDR2 are LNHDA and SQIVND (reference sequence). V lost 3 bases to trimming and J lost 3 bases, with 11 bases between them. CDR3 amino acids: CASSMQRYDTEAFF. The CDR3 DNA sequence: TGTGCCAGTAGTATGCAACGATACGACACTGAAGCTTTCTTT.

This clonotype was counted only a few times. The chain carries TRBV7-9 and TRBJ2-4, with D unclear. Germline V CDR1 and CDR2: SEHNR, FQNEAQ (reference sequence). V was clipped by 5 bases and J by 2 bases, with 7 bases between them. The CDR3 length is 13 residues. CDR3 loop: CASSQSPKNIQYF. Here the CDR3 DNA reads TGTGCCAGCAGCCAGTCCCCCAAAAACATTCAGTACTTC.

This clonotype was found a few times. The chain combines TRBV7-8 with TRBJ2-7, with 7 bases identical to TRBD1. The length of the CDR3 is 13 residues. The J segment lost 6 bases and the V segment lost 3 bases, leaving 5 bases of the junction unmatched. In germline, CDR1 is SGHVS, CDR2 FQNEAQ. CDR3 sequence: CASSFDRVLEQYF. In DNA form, the CDR3 reads TGTGCCAGCAGCTTTGACAGGGTGCTCGAGCAGTACTTC. The full variable domain, completed using reference TRBV7-8 and TRBJ2-7, is GAGVSQSPRYKVAKRGQDVALRCDPISGHVSLFWYQQALGQGPEFLTYFQNEAQLDKSGLPSDRFFAERPEGSVSTLKIQRTQQEDSAVYLCASSFDRVLEQYFGPGTRLTVT.

V and J are TRBV2 and TRBJ1-5; TRBD1 agrees at 9 bases. The CDR3 spans 15 residues. The germline gives CDR1 SNHLY, CDR2 FYNNEI. The V and J ends lost 7 bases and 2 bases, in that order; junction bases with no gene match: 6. The CDR3 region is CASTRTGEGNQPQHF. In nucleotides, the CDR3 is TGTGCCAGCACCCGGACAGGGGAGGGCAATCAGCCCCAGCATTTT.

Ten or more counts support this clonotype. This sequence joins TRBV11-2 and TRBJ2-7; a possible D gene is TRBD2 (5 bases). The CDR3 has 14 residues. V lost 1 base to trimming and J lost 6 bases, with 13 bases between them. CDR1 and CDR2 from the germline V gene are SGHAT and FQNNGV. The CDR3 DNA sequence: TGTGCCAGCAGCTTAGTGATGTTAGGGAGCGAGCAGTACTTC. Its translation is CASSLVMLGSEQYF.

The sample holds a few counts of this clonotype. This sequence joins TRBV19 and TRBJ2-1; D unresolved. Trimming removed 7 bases at V and 1 base at J, with 11 bases between. The germline V gene has CDR1 LNHDA and CDR2 SQIVND (reference sequence). CDR3 length equals 14 residues. CDR3 DNA: TGTGCCAGTACCTCTCAGGCGTCCTACAATGAGCAGTTCTTC. This sequence encodes CASTSQASYNEQFF.

This clonotype was detected only a few times. The V gene is TRBV4-1, the J gene TRBJ2-7, with D unresolved. Looked up from germline, CDR1 is MGHRA and CDR2 is YSYEKL. Trimming stripped 0 bases from V and 3 bases from J, with 12 bases between. This CDR3 has 15 amino acids. CDR3 protein: CASSQDMSSRYEQYF. The CDR3 DNA reads as TGCGCCAGCAGCCAAGATATGTCGAGCCGCTACGAGCAGTACTTC.

The rearrangement links TRBV2 to TRBJ1-3; D is ambiguous. Trimming took 5 bases from V and 0 from J, leaving 8 bases between them. CDR3 length: 14 residues. Germline values: CDR1 SNHLY, CDR2 FYNNEI. The CDR3 region has the DNA TGTGCCAGCAGTCTTGCCCACTCTGGAAACACCATATATTTT. This encodes CASSLAHSGNTIYF.

The table lists this clonotype with many counts. V and J are TRBV20-1 and TRBJ2-7; no clear D gene. This CDR3 contains 12 residues. The V end was cut by 3 bases, the J end by 1 base, with 7 bases between. The germline V gene has CDR1 DFQATT and CDR2 SNEGSKA (reference sequence). CDR3 DNA: TGCAGTGCTAGCTCCCGTTCCTACGAGCAGTACTTC. Its protein is CSASSRSYEQYF.

This chain connects TRBV27 to TRBJ2-2; no reliable D call. V was pared by 3 bases and J by 7 bases, with 9 bases between. The CDR3 sequence is 13 residues long. Per the germline V gene, CDR1 is MNHEY and CDR2 is SMNVEV (reference sequence). The CDR3 nucleotides are TGTGCCAGCAGTTTTGATTTCGTCGGGGAGCTGTTTTTT. It yields the protein CASSFDFVGELFF.